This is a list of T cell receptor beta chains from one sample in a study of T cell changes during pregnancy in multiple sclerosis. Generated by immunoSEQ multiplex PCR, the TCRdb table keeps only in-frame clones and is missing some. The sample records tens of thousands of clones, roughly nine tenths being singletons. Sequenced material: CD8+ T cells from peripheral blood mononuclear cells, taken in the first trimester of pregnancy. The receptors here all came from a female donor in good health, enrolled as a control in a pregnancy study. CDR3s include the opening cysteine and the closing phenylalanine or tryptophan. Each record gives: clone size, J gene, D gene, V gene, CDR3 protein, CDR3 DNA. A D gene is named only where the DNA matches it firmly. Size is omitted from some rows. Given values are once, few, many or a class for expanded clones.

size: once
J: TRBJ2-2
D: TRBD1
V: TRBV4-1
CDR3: CASSPKKPGQGPTGELFF
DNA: TGCGCCAGCAGCCCTAAAAAACCGGGACAGGGTCCCACCGGGGAGCTGTTTTTT

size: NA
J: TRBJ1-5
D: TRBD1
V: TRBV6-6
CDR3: CASSYPGQINQPQHF
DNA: TGTGCCAGCAGTTACCCGGGACAGATCAATCAGCCCCAGCATTTT

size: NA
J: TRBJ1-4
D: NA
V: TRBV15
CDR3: CATSTGNEKLFF
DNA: TGTGCCACCAGCACAGGGAACGAAAAACTGTTTTTT

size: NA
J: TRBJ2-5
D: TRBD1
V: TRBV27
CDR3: CASSAGGSYQETQYF
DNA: TGTGCCAGCAGTGCAGGGGGCTCATACCAAGAGACCCAGTACTTC

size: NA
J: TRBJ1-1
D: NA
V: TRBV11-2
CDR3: CASSPTDRNTEAFF
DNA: TGTGCCAGCAGCCCCACGGACAGAAACACTGAAGCTTTCTTT

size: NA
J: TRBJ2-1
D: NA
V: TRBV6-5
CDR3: CASSLANEQFF
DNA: TGTGCCAGCAGCCTCGCGAATGAGCAGTTCTTC

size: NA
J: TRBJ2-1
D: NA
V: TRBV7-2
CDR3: CASSGGGGNEQFF
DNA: TGTGCCAGCAGCGGAGGGGGGGGGAATGAGCAGTTCTTC

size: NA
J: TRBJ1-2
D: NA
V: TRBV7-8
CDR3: CASSLTDYYGYTF
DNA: TGTGCCAGCAGCTTAACGGACTACTATGGCTACACCTTC

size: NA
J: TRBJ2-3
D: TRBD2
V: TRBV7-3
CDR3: CASSSAGGPTDTQYF
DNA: TGTGCCAGCAGCTCGGCGGGGGGACCCACAGATACGCAGTATTTT

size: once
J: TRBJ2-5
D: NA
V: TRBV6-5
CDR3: CASSRLGGETQYF
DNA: TGTGCCAGCAGCCGCCTCGGTGGAGAGACCCAGTACTTC

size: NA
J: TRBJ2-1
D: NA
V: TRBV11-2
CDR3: CASSLVTGSYNEQFF
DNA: TGTGCCAGCAGCTTAGTGACTGGTTCCTACAATGAGCAGTTCTTC

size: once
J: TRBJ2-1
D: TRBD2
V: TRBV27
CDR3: CASRSGTSDSYNEQFF
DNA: TGTGCCAGCCGGTCAGGGACTAGCGACTCCTACAATGAGCAGTTCTTC

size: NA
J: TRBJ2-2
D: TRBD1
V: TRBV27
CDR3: CASSFGGTGVAGELFF
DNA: TGTGCCAGCAGTTTTGGCGGGACAGGGGTAGCCGGGGAGCTGTTTTTT

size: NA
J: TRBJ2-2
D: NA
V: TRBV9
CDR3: CASSPSPLASGELFF
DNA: TGTGCCAGCAGCCCCTCTCCACTAGCTTCCGGGGAGCTGTTTTTT

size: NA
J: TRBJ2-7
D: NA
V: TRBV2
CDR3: CASSDTGGPYEQYF
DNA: TGTGCCAGCAGTGATACGGGGGGCCCCTACGAGCAGTACTTC

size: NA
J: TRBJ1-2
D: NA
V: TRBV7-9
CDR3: CASSFGTRPNYGYTF
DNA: TGTGCCAGCAGCTTCGGGACAAGACCTAACTATGGCTACACCTTC